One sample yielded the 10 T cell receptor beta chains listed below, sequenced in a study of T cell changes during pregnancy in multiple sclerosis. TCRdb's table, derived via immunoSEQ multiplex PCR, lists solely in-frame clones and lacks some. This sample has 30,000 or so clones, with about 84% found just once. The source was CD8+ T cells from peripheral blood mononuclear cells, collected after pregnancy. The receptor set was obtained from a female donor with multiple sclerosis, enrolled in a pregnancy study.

The CDR3 DNA reads as TGCGCCAGCAGTGAGTCGATTGCGGGCACTGAAGCTTTCTTT. The encoded protein is CASSESIAGTEAFF. V and J are TRBV10-2 and TRBJ1-1; D is ambiguous. With 0 bases removed from V and 4 bases from J, the gap between germline ends came to 9 bases. This CDR3 has 14 amino acids. CDR1 WSHSY and CDR2 SAAADI come from the germline V gene.

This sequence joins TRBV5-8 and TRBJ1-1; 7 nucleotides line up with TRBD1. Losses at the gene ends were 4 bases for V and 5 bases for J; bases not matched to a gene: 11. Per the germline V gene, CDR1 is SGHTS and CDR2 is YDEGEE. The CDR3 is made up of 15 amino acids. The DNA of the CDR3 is TGTGCCAGCAGCCTGGGGACAGTTCATGGTACTGAAGCTTTCTTT. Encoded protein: CASSLGTVHGTEAFF. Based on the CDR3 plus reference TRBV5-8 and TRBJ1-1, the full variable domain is EAGVTQSPTHLIKTRGQQATLRCSPISGHTSVYWYQQALGLGLQFLLWYDEGEERNRGNFPPRFSGRQFPNYSSELNVNALELEDSALYLCASSLGTVHGTEAFFGQGTRLTVV.

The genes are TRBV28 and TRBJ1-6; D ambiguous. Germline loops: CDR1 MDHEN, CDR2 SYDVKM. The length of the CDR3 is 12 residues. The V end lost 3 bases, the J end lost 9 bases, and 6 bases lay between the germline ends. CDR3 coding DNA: TGTGCCAGCAGTTTCCCGTCTTCACCCCTCCACTTT. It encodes CASSFPSSPLHF.

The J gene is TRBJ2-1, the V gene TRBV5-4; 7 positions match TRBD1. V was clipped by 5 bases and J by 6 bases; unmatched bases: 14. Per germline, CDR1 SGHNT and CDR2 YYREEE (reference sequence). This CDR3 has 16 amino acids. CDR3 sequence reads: CASSAADRAPPNEQFF. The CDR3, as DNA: TGTGCCAGCAGTGCGGCTGACAGGGCCCCTCCCAATGAGCAGTTCTTC.

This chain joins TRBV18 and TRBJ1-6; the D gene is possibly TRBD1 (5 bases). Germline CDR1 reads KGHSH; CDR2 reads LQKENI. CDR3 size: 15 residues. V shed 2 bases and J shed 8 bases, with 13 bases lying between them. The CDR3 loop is CASSPSSGPDSPLHF. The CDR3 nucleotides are TGTGCCAGCTCACCAAGTTCAGGGCCCGATTCACCCCTCCACTTT.

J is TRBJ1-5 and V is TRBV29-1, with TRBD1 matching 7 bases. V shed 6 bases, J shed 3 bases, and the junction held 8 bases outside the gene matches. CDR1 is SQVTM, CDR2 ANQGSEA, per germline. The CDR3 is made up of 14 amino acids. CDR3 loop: CSVSGGLNNQPQHF. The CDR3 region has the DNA TGCAGCGTCTCAGGGGGACTGAACAATCAGCCCCAGCATTTT.

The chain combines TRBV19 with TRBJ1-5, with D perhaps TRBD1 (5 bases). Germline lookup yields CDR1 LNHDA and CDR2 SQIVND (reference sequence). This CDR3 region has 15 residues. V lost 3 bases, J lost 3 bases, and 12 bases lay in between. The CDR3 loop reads CASSMSGMSNQPQHF. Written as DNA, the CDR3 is TGTGCCAGTAGTATGTCAGGGATGTCCAATCAGCCCCAGCATTTT.

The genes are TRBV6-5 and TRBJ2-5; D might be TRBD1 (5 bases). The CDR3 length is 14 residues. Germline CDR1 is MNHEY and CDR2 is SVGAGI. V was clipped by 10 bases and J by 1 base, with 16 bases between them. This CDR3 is CATPFQGPQETQYF. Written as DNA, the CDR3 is TGTGCCACCCCCTTCCAGGGCCCCCAAGAGACCCAGTACTTC.

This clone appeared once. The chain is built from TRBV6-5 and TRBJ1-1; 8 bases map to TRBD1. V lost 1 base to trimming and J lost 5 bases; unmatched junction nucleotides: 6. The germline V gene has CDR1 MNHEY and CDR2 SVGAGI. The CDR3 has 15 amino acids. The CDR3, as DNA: TGTGCCAGCAGTTACTACCAGGGGGCGCGGACTGAAGCTTTCTTT. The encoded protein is CASSYYQGARTEAFF.

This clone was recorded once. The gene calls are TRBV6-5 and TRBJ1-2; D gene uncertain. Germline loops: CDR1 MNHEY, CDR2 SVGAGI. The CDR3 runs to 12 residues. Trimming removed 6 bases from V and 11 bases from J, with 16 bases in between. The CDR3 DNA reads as TGTGCCAGCAGCGGTGGGCTTCTACGGTACACCTTC. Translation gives CASSGGLLRYTF.